This T cell receptor (beta chain) originates from a study of T cells in Graves' hyperthyroidism and ophthalmopathy. Amplification of TCR beta CDR3 regions used RNA as the template. HTBI primers were the set used in a first-round RT-PCR of the TCR CDR3. One entry per CDR3 protein results from TCRdb running MiXCR on the multiplex PCR reads. The sample consists of about 690,000 distinct CDR3 sequences, about 18% of them appearing once. The CDR3 has 16 amino acids. V lost 4 bases and J 0 bases, leaving 14 bases between the germline ends. Germline assignment: CDR1 SGHKS and CDR2 YYEKEE (reference sequence).

The source is a man aged 45-60 years with Graves' hyperthyroidism. The V gene is TRBV5-5, the J gene TRBJ2-1, with D possibly called TRBD1 or TRBD2 (5 bases each). Sequenced input: blood. The CDR3, as DNA: TGTGCCAGCAGCCTTCCCCCAGGGAGCTCCTACAATGAGCAGTTCTTC. This gives the protein CASSLPPGSSYNEQFF. Looking up the rest from reference TRBV5-5 and TRBJ2-1 gives the full variable domain: DAGVTQSPTHLIKTRGQQVTLRCSPISGHKSVSWYQQVLGQGPQFIFQYYEKEERGRGNFPDRFSARQFPNYSSELNVNALLLGDSALYLCASSLPPGSSYNEQFFGPGTRLTVL.